The table lists the clone carrying this T cell receptor (beta chain) with a few counts. Germline-derived CDR1 and CDR2 are SGHNT and YYREEE (reference sequence). The CDR3 spans 16 residues. The V end lost 5 bases, the J end lost 0 bases, and 18 bases lay between the germline ends. Authors' analysis steps: Estimation of nucleated cell counts relied on the amplification of reference gene primers. Sequencing was performed with immunoSEQ multiplex PCR; in TCRdb, only in-frame clones are kept and a portion is missing. Clone size and V and J calls were adopted from that table, with D and trimming inferred from the DNA. This sample has 75,000 to 100,000 clones; around 87% occur once, and the top ten carry approximately 7.4%. The sample originates from a study of blood T cell repertoires in COVID-19. Study-level background: Researchers got acute and convalescent COVID-19 samples from the United States, Italy and Spain. PBMCs, B-cell-depleted T cells, or T cells were the source of the cDNA or gDNA that made up the material.

The receptor was isolated from a human donor with acute or convalescent COVID-19. The donor label of this sample is uncertain. The genes are TRBV5-4 and TRBJ2-7, with D unresolved. The source material was peripheral blood. CDR3 nucleotides: TGTGCCAGCAGTCAAGCCACAGCTATTTACTCCTACGAGCAGTACTTC. As protein: CASSQATAIYSYEQYF.